Below are 7 T cell receptor beta chains sequenced from a single sample in a study of blood T cell repertoires in COVID-19. The method was immunoSEQ multiplex PCR; TCRdb's version includes in-frame clones alone and lacks a portion of them. The repertoire holds roughly 190,000 clones, with 75% to 90% as singletons. Sequences were obtained from peripheral blood. The source is a woman aged 40 to 50 with acute or convalescent COVID-19.

The rearrangement joins TRBV4-1 to TRBJ1-6; 10 positions match TRBD1. The germline V gene has CDR1 MGHRA and CDR2 YSYEKL. V was clipped by 0 bases and J by 10 bases; unmatched bases: 9. CDR3 length equals 17 residues. CDR3 amino acids: CASSQEPQTGGGSPLHF. DNA of the CDR3: TGCGCCAGCAGCCAAGAACCCCAGACAGGGGGCGGATCACCCCTCCACTTT.

The chain employs TRBV28 and TRBJ2-6, with a weak D call TRBD2 (5 bases). The CDR3 spans 16 residues. The germline V and J ends were trimmed by 11 bases and 0 bases, with 17 bases remaining between them. CDR1 and CDR2 (germline): MDHEN, SYDVKM. CDR3 coding DNA: TGTGCCGGTGCGAGGGCAACGAACTCTGGGGCCAACGTCCTGACTTTC. This encodes CAGARATNSGANVLTF.

The rearrangement links TRBV7-2 to TRBJ2-2; TRBD1 agrees at 11 bases. Per germline, CDR1 SGHTA and CDR2 FQGNSA. V gave up 4 bases and J gave up 4 bases; unmatched junction bases: 5. This CDR3 spans 16 amino acids. Here the CDR3 DNA reads TGTGCCAGCAGCTGGTCCGGGACAGGGGGCACCGGGGAGCTGTTTTTT. Translated, it gives CASSWSGTGGTGELFF.

The rearrangement uses TRBV5-4 and TRBJ1-1; D uncertain. CDR1 SGHNT and CDR2 YYREEE come from the germline V gene (reference sequence). The CDR3 contains 15 residues. The V end lost 4 bases, the J end lost 4 bases, and 17 bases lay between the germline ends. The CDR3 protein is CASSLDPYRGTEAFF. Written as DNA, the CDR3 is TGTGCCAGCAGCCTTGATCCCTACCGGGGCACTGAAGCTTTCTTT. The whole variable domain, remainder taken from reference TRBV5-4 and TRBJ1-1, is ETGVTQSPTHLIKTRGQQVTLRCSSQSGHNTVSWYQQALGQGPQFIFQYYREEENGRGNFPPRFSGLQFPNYSSELNVNALELDDSALYLCASSLDPYRGTEAFFGQGTRLTVV.

The chain employs TRBV11-2 and TRBJ1-2; possibly TRBD1 for D (6 bases). The V and J ends lost 5 bases and 8 bases respectively, with 21 bases between them. The CDR3 covers 15 residues. CDR1 and CDR2 (germline): SGHAT, FQNNGV. CDR3: CASSRPGQYKSGYTF. In nucleotides, the CDR3 is TGTGCCAGCAGCCGTCCAGGACAGTATAAATCCGGCTACACCTTC.

The chain has TRBV27 and TRBJ1-2; D ambiguous. CDR3 length: 13 amino acids. Germline V gene data show CDR1 as MNHEY and CDR2 as SMNVEV (reference sequence). V was pared by 3 bases and J by 6 bases, with 11 bases between. CDR3 sequence reads: CASSFGRWDGYTF. The CDR3 nucleotides are TGTGCCAGCAGTTTTGGGAGGTGGGATGGCTACACCTTC.

This chain links TRBV13 with TRBJ2-1; a possible D gene is TRBD1 (6 bases). The CDR3 covers 12 residues. V lost 6 bases and J lost 9, with 12 bases in between. Germline lookup yields CDR1 PRHDT and CDR2 FYEKMQ (reference sequence). The DNA of the CDR3 is TGTGCCAGCAGTTGGGGACACACTGAGCAGTTCTTC. Translated, it gives CASSWGHTEQFF.